This record looks at one TCR beta chain sequence and its context. Its antigen is as yet unknown. The read is 3 residues too short to cover the CDR3 end, so that end is filled in from the germline J gene. This sample was included in a study of T cell clonality in common variable immunodeficiency. General study results and limits: CVID patient heterogeneity limited repertoire-clinical complication correlations. Common variable immunodeficiency TCR beta sequences reportedly had fewer deletions and N-nucleotide insertions.

Method: immunoSEQ multiplex PCR; TCRdb's copy keeps in-frame clones and lacks some. The specimen has 30,000 to 40,000 clones, none found just once. Per germline, CDR1 SGHTA and CDR2 FQGTGA. The CDR3 totals 17 residues. The V segment lost 2 bases and the J segment 4 bases; nucleotides outside the gene matches: 11. Source material: peripheral blood mononuclear cells. This chain links TRBV7-3 with TRBJ2-1; 7 positions match TRBD2. This clonotype was sampled from a human donor with common variable immunodeficiency. The CDR3 bases that were read are TGTGCCAGCAGCTTATATAGCCTAGCGGTTCAATACAATGAG. Protein product: CASSLYSLAVQYNE. The complete CDR3 sequence is CASSLYSLAVQYNEQFF.